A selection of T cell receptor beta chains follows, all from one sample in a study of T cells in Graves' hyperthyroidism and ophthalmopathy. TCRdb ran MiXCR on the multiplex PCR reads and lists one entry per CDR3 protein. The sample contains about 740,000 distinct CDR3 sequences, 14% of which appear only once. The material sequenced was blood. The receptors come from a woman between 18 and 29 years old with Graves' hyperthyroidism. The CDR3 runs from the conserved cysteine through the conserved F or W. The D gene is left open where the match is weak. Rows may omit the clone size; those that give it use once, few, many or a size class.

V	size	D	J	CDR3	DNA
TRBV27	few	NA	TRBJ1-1	CASSAPRSVNTEAFF	TGTGCCAGCAGTGCGCCACGGTCGGTGAACACTGAAGCTTTCTTT
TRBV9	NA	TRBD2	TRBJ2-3	CASSVLAVSTDTQYF	TGTGCCAGCAGCGTTCTAGCGGTTAGCACAGATACGCAGTATTTT
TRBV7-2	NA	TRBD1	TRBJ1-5	CASSSDLGTGEIVYSNQPQHF	TGTGCCAGCAGCTCCGACCTCGGGACAGGTGAAATAGTCTATAGCAATCAGCCCCAGCATTTT
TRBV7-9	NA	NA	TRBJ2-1	CASSTPESGEQFF	TGTGCCAGCAGCACCCCGGAGTCGGGTGAGCAGTTCTTC
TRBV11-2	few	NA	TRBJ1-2	CASSFIGGGYTF	TGTGCCAGCAGCTTTATCGGGGGAGGCTACACCTTC
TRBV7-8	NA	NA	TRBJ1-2	CASSHRVNYGYTF	TGTGCCAGCAGCCACAGAGTGAACTATGGCTACACCTTC
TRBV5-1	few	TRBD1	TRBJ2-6	CASRKDRGDFSGANVLTF	TGCGCCAGCAGGAAGGACAGGGGCGATTTCTCTGGGGCCAACGTCCTGACTTTC
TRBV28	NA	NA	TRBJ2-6	CASRLGSGANVLTF	TGTGCCAGCAGATTAGGCTCTGGGGCCAACGTCCTGACTTTC
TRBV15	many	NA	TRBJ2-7	CATSMIGGEEQYF	TGTGCCACCAGCATGATAGGGGGTGAGGAGCAGTACTTC
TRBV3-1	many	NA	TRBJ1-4	CASSQGIPGVREKLFF	TGTGCCAGCAGCCAAGGTATTCCAGGGGTGAGAGAAAAACTGTTTTTT
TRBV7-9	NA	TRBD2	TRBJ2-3	CASSSREGATDTQYF	TGTGCCAGCAGCTCCAGGGAGGGAGCCACAGATACGCAGTATTTT
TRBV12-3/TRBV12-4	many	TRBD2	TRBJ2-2	CASSRRLAAENTGELFF	TGTGCCAGCAGCCGGAGGCTAGCGGCGGAAAACACCGGGGAGCTGTTTTTT
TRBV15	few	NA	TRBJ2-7	CATSKGASSWKGYEQYF	TGTGCCACCAGCAAAGGGGCTAGCAGCTGGAAGGGCTACGAGCAGTACTTC
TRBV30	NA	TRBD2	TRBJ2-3	CAWKPYDLAASTDTQYF	TGTGCCTGGAAACCCTACGATCTAGCGGCTAGCACAGATACGCAGTATTTT
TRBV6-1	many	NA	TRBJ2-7	CASSQQWVGSYEQYF	TGTGCCAGCAGCCAGCAGTGGGTAGGGAGCTACGAGCAGTACTTC
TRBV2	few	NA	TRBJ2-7	CASSEVTPNRVESSYEQYF	TGTGCCAGCAGTGAAGTTACCCCTAACAGGGTAGAGTCTTCCTACGAGCAGTACTTC
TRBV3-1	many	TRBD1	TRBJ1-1	CASSQDSGGGTEAFF	TGTGCCAGCAGCCAAGATTCAGGGGGGGGCACTGAAGCTTTCTTT
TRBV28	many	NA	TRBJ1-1	CASSPPAHYGEAFF	TGTGCCAGCAGTCCCCCGGCCCACTATGGAGAAGCTTTCTTT
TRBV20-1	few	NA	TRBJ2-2	CSARDTAWQGEAGELFF	TGCAGTGCTAGAGACACCGCTTGGCAGGGCGAGGCCGGGGAGCTGTTTTTT
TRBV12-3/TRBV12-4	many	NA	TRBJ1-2	CASSPAGPYGYTF	TGTGCCAGCAGTCCCGCCGGCCCCTATGGCTACACCTTC
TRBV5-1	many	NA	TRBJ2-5	CASSLGQARAQYF	TGCGCCAGCAGCTTGGGGCAGGCGAGGGCCCAGTACTTC
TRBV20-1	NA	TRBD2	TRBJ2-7	CSARYLTGGEQYF	TGCAGTGCTAGATACTTAACGGGAGGCGAGCAGTACTTC
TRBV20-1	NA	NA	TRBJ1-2	CSASRTGGGYTF	TGCAGTGCTAGCAGGACCGGAGGTGGCTACACCTTC
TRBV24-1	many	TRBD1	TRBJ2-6	CAIQPNQGAAGANVLTF	TGTGCCATCCAGCCCAACCAGGGGGCAGCTGGGGCCAACGTCCTGACTTTC
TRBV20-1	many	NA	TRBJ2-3	CSARANRVGADTQYF	TGCAGTGCTAGAGCTAACAGGGTTGGCGCAGATACGCAGTATTTT
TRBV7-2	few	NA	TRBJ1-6	CASSNYDGYSPLHF	TGTGCCAGCAGTAATTACGATGGGTATTCACCCCTCCACTTT
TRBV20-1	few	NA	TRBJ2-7	CSARATGNAYEQYF	TGCAGTGCTAGGGCTACAGGGAACGCCTACGAGCAGTACTTC
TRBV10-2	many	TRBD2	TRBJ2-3	CASSEWTSGADTQYF	TGCGCCAGCAGTGAGTGGACTAGCGGCGCAGATACGCAGTATTTT
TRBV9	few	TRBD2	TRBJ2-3	CASSASGTFLDTQYF	TGTGCCAGCAGCGCTAGCGGGACATTCCTAGATACGCAGTATTTT
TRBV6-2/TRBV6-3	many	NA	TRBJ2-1	CGTRDATLPNEQFF	TGTGGCACGCGGGACGCCACCCTTCCCAATGAGCAGTTCTTC
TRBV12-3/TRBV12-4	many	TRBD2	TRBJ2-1	CASSTGLAGVFEQFF	TGTGCCAGCAGTACTGGACTAGCGGGAGTCTTTGAGCAGTTCTTC
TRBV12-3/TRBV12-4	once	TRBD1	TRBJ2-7	CASSYLRDSFREQYF	TGTGCCAGCAGTTATCTCCGGGACAGCTTCCGAGAGCAGTACTTC
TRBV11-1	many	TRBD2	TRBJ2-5	CASSLGASGNQETQYF	TGTGCCAGCAGCTTAGGGGCTAGCGGGAACCAAGAGACCCAGTACTTC
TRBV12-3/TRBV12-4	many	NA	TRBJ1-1	CASSSWGGVNTEAFF	TGTGCCAGCAGTTCCTGGGGGGGAGTGAACACTGAAGCTTTCTTT
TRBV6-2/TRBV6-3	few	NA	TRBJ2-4	CASISREGGKNIQYF	TGTGCCAGCATATCAAGGGAAGGTGGCAAAAACATTCAGTACTTC
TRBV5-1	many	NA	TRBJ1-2	CASSLMENYGYTF	TGCGCCAGCAGCTTGATGGAAAACTATGGCTACACCTTC
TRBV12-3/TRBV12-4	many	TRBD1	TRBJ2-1	CASKLRTGGANNEQFF	TGTGCCAGCAAGCTCCGAACAGGGGGCGCCAACAATGAGCAGTTCTTC
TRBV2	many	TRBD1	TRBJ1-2	CASHLGQGNYGYTF	TGTGCCAGCCATTTGGGACAGGGGAACTATGGCTACACCTTC
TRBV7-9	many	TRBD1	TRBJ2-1	CASSSTGRDEQFF	TGTGCCAGCAGCTCGACAGGGCGGGATGAGCAGTTCTTC
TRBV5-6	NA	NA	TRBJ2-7	CASSFRQASSYNEQYF	TGTGCCAGCAGCTTTCGCCAGGCTAGCTCCTACAATGAGCAGTACTTC
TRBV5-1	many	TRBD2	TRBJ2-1	CASSYGTSGSPDEQFF	TGCGCCAGCAGCTACGGGACTAGCGGGAGTCCGGATGAGCAGTTCTTC
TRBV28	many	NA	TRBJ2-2	CASSPSRVTGELFF	TGTGCCAGCAGCCCGTCACGGGTCACCGGGGAGCTGTTTTTT
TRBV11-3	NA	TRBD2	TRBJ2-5	CASSLLLPAGVGTQYF	TGTGCCAGCAGTCTCCTACTCCCAGCGGGAGTGGGGACCCAGTACTTC
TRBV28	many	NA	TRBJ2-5	CAVTAETQYF	TGTGCCGTAACGGCCGAGACCCAGTACTTC
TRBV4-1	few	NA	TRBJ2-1	CASSQTKRYHNEQFF	TGCGCCAGCAGCCAGACAAAGAGGTACCACAATGAGCAGTTCTTC
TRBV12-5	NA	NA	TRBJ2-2	CASGFRPTTGSWTGIDTGELFF	TGTGCTAGTGGTTTTCGCCCTACCACAGGTTCCTGGACGGGAATCGACACCGGGGAGCTGTTTTTT
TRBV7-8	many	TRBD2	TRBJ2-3	CASSLWTRDTQYF	TGTGCCAGCAGCTTATGGACTAGAGATACGCAGTATTTT
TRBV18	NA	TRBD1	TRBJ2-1	CASSPRASGQGAKGEQFF	TGTGCCAGCTCACCACGAGCCTCCGGACAGGGGGCAAAAGGTGAGCAGTTCTTC
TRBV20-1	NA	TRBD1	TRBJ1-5	CSAIRQGSNQPQHF	TGCAGTGCTATCCGACAGGGGAGCAATCAGCCCCAGCATTTT
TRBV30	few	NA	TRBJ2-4	CAWSGGTLAKNIQYF	TGTGCCTGGAGTGGGGGAACACTAGCCAAAAACATTCAGTACTTC
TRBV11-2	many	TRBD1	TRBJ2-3	CASRIEGQSTDTQYF	TGTGCCAGCAGAATCGAGGGACAGAGCACAGATACGCAGTATTTT
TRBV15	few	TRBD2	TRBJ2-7	CATSRPNGGAYEQYF	TGTGCCACCAGCAGACCAAACGGGGGGGCCTACGAGCAGTACTTC
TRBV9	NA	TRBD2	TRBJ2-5	CASSVGLAEHQETQYF	TGTGCCAGCAGCGTAGGACTAGCGGAGCACCAAGAGACCCAGTACTTC
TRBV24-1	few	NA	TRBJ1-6	CATARGDNSPLHF	TGTGCCACCGCAAGGGGCGATAATTCACCCCTCCACTTT
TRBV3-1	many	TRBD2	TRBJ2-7	CASSQRRDYSFSYEQYF	TGTGCCAGCAGCCAGCGCCGGGACTACTCGTTCTCCTACGAGCAGTACTTC
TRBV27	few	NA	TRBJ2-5	CASSFAGRGETQYF	TGTGCCAGCAGTTTCGCAGGAAGGGGGGAGACCCAGTACTTC